This is a list of T cell receptor beta chains from one sample in a study of T cell repertoires in cytomegalovirus infection. TCRdb analysed the reads with MiXCR anew, one entry per CDR3 protein. The data show 300,000 or so distinct CDR3 sequences, roughly 24% seen once. Sequencing was done on a sample of PBMCs. The receptor source for this set is a human donor in good health (CMV status not recorded). Some clones in this sample may be carry-over from other donors' samples. Both conserved end residues are part of each CDR3. The D gene is left open where the match is weak. Clone size is stated in some rows and not others, as once, few, many or a class when expanded.

v_gene	len	abundance	d_gene	j_gene	CDR3aa	CDR3nt
TRBV12-3/TRBV12-4	13	.	.	TRBJ1-3	CASRRAEGNTIYF	TGTGCCAGCAGGAGGGCTGAAGGAAACACCATATATTTT
TRBV7-2	16	few	.	TRBJ1-1	CASSPRAGGAHTEAFF	TGTGCCAGCAGCCCCAGGGCTGGGGGCGCCCACACTGAAGCTTTCTTT
TRBV7-2	12	few	TRBD1	TRBJ2-7	CASRLGGSEQYF	TGTGCCAGCAGGTTAGGGGGCTCCGAGCAGTACTTC
TRBV6-5	13	.	.	TRBJ2-7	CASSPSVTYEQYF	TGTGCCAGCAGTCCGAGTGTGACCTACGAGCAGTACTTC
TRBV2	15	.	.	TRBJ1-5	CASSFQGRGNQPQHF	TGTGCCAGCAGTTTTCAGGGGAGGGGAAATCAGCCCCAGCATTTT
TRBV2	13	.	TRBD1	TRBJ1-4	CARGDRADEKLFF	TGTGCCAGAGGGGACAGGGCAGACGAAAAACTGTTTTTT
TRBV9	15	few	.	TRBJ2-2	CASSPFSQAPGELFF	TGTGCCAGCAGCCCCTTCTCGCAGGCCCCCGGGGAGCTGTTTTTT
TRBV29-1	14	few	TRBD2	TRBJ2-3	CSFHTSSGLDTQYF	TGCAGCTTCCACACGTCTAGCGGGTTAGATACGCAGTATTTT
TRBV7-9	17	.	TRBD1	TRBJ1-1	CASSLGLTGQGGTEAFF	TGTGCCAGCAGCTTAGGGCTAACAGGGCAGGGGGGCACTGAAGCTTTCTTT
TRBV20-1	19	.	TRBD2	TRBJ2-7	CSASGGGASGRPIPYEQYF	TGCAGTGCTAGTGGGGGAGGGGCTAGCGGGAGGCCGATTCCCTACGAGCAGTACTTC
TRBV11-3	14	few	.	TRBJ1-1	CASSSSTRNTEAFF	TGTGCCAGCAGCTCCTCGACGAGGAACACTGAAGCTTTCTTT
TRBV28	17	few	TRBD1	TRBJ2-3	CASSLGAWTGATDTQYF	TGTGCCAGCAGTTTAGGTGCGTGGACAGGGGCTACAGATACGCAGTATTTT
TRBV28	14	.	.	TRBJ1-5	CASSGASEYQPQHF	TGTGCCAGCAGTGGGGCCTCCGAGTATCAGCCCCAGCATTTT
TRBV20-1	13	.	TRBD2	TRBJ2-1	CSATAGGEDEQFF	TGCAGTGCCACAGCGGGGGGGGAGGATGAGCAGTTCTTC
TRBV29-1	13	.	.	TRBJ1-3	CSVGGLGGNTIYF	TGCAGCGTGGGAGGACTGGGTGGAAACACCATATATTTT
TRBV18	12	few	TRBD1	TRBJ2-7	CASSPDRDGQYF	TGTGCCAGCTCACCCGACAGGGACGGGCAGTACTTC
TRBV29-1	12	.	TRBD1	TRBJ1-2	CSVLGTAYGYTF	TGCAGCGTTCTCGGGACAGCCTATGGCTACACCTTC
TRBV28	14	few	.	TRBJ1-5	CASKAGMLNQPQHF	TGTGCCAGCAAGGCAGGGATGCTCAATCAGCCCCAGCATTTT
TRBV7-9	13	few	.	TRBJ1-2	CASSVQANYGYTF	TGTGCCAGCAGCGTACAGGCCAACTATGGCTACACCTTC
TRBV30	17	.	TRBD2	TRBJ2-1	CAWRRTSGDLRGNEQFF	TGTGCCTGGAGGAGGACTAGCGGGGACCTGAGGGGAAATGAGCAGTTCTTC
TRBV28	18	.	.	TRBJ2-6	CASSLSTLGEAGANVLTF	TGTGCCAGCAGTTTATCCACCCTCGGGGAGGCTGGGGCCAACGTCCTGACTTTC
TRBV6-6	14	.	.	TRBJ1-5	CASSWTDSNQPQHF	TGTGCCAGCAGTTGGACCGATAGCAATCAGCCCCAGCATTTT
TRBV2	15	.	.	TRBJ1-3	CASSDPRYSGNTIYF	TGTGCCAGCAGTGATCCGCGGTACTCTGGAAACACCATATATTTT
TRBV5-1	16	many	.	TRBJ2-7	CASSLAPGQSSYEQYF	TGCGCCAGCAGCTTGGCCCCAGGGCAAAGCTCCTACGAGCAGTACTTC
TRBV5-1	15	.	.	TRBJ1-1	CASSTGLGGVTEAFF	TGCGCCAGCAGCACGGGACTGGGAGGAGTCACTGAAGCTTTCTTT
TRBV29-1	13	.	.	TRBJ2-6	CSVLVSGANVLTF	TGCAGCGTTCTTGTCTCTGGGGCCAACGTCCTGACTTTC
TRBV3-1	14	.	TRBD1	TRBJ1-5	CAISTGWGNQPQHF	TGTGCCATCTCGACAGGGTGGGGGAATCAGCCCCAGCATTTT
TRBV7-2	15	many	TRBD2	TRBJ2-7	CASSTSGRLSYEQYF	TGTGCCAGCAGCACTAGCGGGCGTCTCTCCTACGAGCAGTACTTC
TRBV5-6	12	many	.	TRBJ1-2	CASDGPNYGYTF	TGTGCCAGCGACGGACCGAACTATGGCTACACCTTC
TRBV6-6	15	few	.	TRBJ2-6	CASSMTEALANVLTF	TGTGCCAGCAGTATGACAGAGGCTTTGGCCAACGTCCTGACTTTC
TRBV28	16	few	.	TRBJ1-2	CASSKPPGTPVYGYTF	TGTGCCAGCAGTAAACCCCCTGGGACACCCGTCTATGGCTACACCTTC
TRBV13	17	.	TRBD1	TRBJ2-2	CASSFQPGQGATGELFF	TGTGCCAGCAGCTTCCAGCCGGGACAGGGGGCGACCGGGGAGCTGTTTTTT
TRBV19	15	few	.	TRBJ1-1	CASSPGRDFNTEAFF	TGTGCCAGTAGTCCGGGTCGAGATTTCAACACTGAAGCTTTCTTT
TRBV4-3	15	.	.	TRBJ2-3	CASSQNRDRTDTQYF	TGCGCCAGCAGCCAAAACAGGGATCGCACAGATACGCAGTATTTT
TRBV23-1	15	.	.	TRBJ1-5	CASSREGPSNQPQHF	TGCGCCAGCTCCCGGGAGGGGCCTAGCAATCAGCCCCAGCATTTT
TRBV11-2	14	few	.	TRBJ2-1	CASSLDHWSNEQFF	TGTGCCAGCAGCTTAGATCACTGGAGCAATGAGCAGTTCTTC
TRBV12-3/TRBV12-4	15	.	.	TRBJ2-1	CASSSPQRPYNEQFF	TGTGCCAGCAGTTCCCCCCAGCGGCCCTACAATGAGCAGTTCTTC
TRBV28	15	.	TRBD1	TRBJ1-1	CASNPRGQGINEAFF	TGTGCCAGCAACCCGCGGGGACAGGGGATAAATGAAGCTTTCTTT
TRBV7-2	14	many	.	TRBJ1-2	CASSLARGLYGYTF	TGTGCCAGCAGCTTAGCGCGGGGTCTCTATGGCTACACCTTC
TRBV6-1	19	.	.	TRBJ2-4	CASSEARGGTGGSKNIQYF	TGTGCCAGCAGTGAAGCGCGGGGCGGGACCGGGGGTAGCAAAAACATTCAGTACTTC
TRBV11-2	13	many	.	TRBJ2-1	CASSLDRNNEQFF	TGTGCCAGCAGCTTAGATCGTAACAATGAGCAGTTCTTC
TRBV7-6	16	.	.	TRBJ2-1	CASSIPWRRSYNEQFF	TGTGCCAGCAGCATCCCCTGGCGCCGCTCCTACAATGAGCAGTTCTTC
TRBV7-2	15	many	TRBD1	TRBJ2-3	CASSPTDRAPDTQYF	TGTGCCAGCAGCCCCACCGACAGGGCCCCAGATACGCAGTATTTT
TRBV7-9	14	.	.	TRBJ1-1	CASSTQASLGFPFF	TGTGCCAGCAGCACCCAAGCCTCGTTGGGGTTCCCTTTCTTT
TRBV5-1	14	.	.	TRBJ2-7	CASKYGTPSYEQYF	TGCGCCAGTAAATATGGGACTCCCTCCTACGAGCAGTACTTC
TRBV7-2	14	many	TRBD1	TRBJ2-1	CASSLAGQGNEQFF	TGTGCCAGCAGCTTAGCGGGACAGGGCAATGAGCAGTTCTTC
TRBV4-1	15	once	.	TRBJ1-1	CASSSPAAPRTEAFF	TGCGCCAGCAGCTCCCCGGCAGCCCCGAGGACTGAAGCTTTCTTT
TRBV7-7	13	many	.	TRBJ1-4	CASSSERGEKLFF	TGTGCTAGCAGCTCAGAGAGGGGAGAAAAACTGTTTTTT
TRBV7-2	13	few	TRBD1	TRBJ2-5	CASSKGQGETQYF	TGTGCCAGCAGCAAGGGACAGGGAGAGACCCAGTACTTC
TRBV7-9	15	many	.	TRBJ2-3	CASSPGAQNTDTQYF	TGTGCCAGCAGCCCGGGGGCGCAGAACACAGATACGCAGTATTTT
TRBV7-2	15	many	TRBD1	TRBJ1-2	CASSLGAGGARGYTF	TGTGCCAGCAGCTTAGGGGCAGGGGGTGCTCGCGGCTACACCTTC
TRBV12-3/TRBV12-4	14	.	TRBD1	TRBJ1-1	CASSLEGANTKAFF	TGTGCCAGCAGTTTGGAGGGGGCGAACACTAAAGCTTTCTTT
TRBV19	17	few	TRBD1	TRBJ1-5	CASSNPWTGLSNQPQHF	TGTGCCAGTAGTAACCCCTGGACAGGACTTAGCAATCAGCCCCAGCATTTT
TRBV19	14	many	TRBD1	TRBJ2-7	CASSDRGRSYEQYF	TGTGCCAGTTCGGACAGGGGCCGTTCCTACGAGCAGTACTTC
TRBV4-3	12	.	.	TRBJ2-2	CASSQDGRELFF	TGCGCCAGCAGCCAAGATGGGAGGGAGCTGTTTTTT
TRBV3-1	17	few	TRBD2	TRBJ2-6	CASSLGLASSGANVLTF	TGTGCCAGCAGCCTCGGACTAGCGTCGTCTGGGGCCAACGTCCTGACTTTC
TRBV12-3/TRBV12-4	15	.	TRBD2	TRBJ2-1	CASSPSGRGHNEQFF	TGTGCCAGCAGTCCCAGCGGGAGAGGGCACAATGAGCAGTTCTTC